This T cell receptor beta chain is drawn from a study of T cell repertoires in cytomegalovirus infection. Study-wide background: Selected CMV epitopes included recently identified HLA-C-restricted ones as well as well-studied HLA-B-restricted ones. CMV infection and matching HLA type were both indicated by public TCR beta signatures.

Study-wide points: Predominance within the ex vivo response was attributable to HLA-C-restricted CMV-specific TCR beta clonotypes. The study identified carriers of CMV plus the relevant HLA from cumulative public TCR beta family frequency.

Many counts were recorded for this clonotype. As yet, its antigen is unknown. Trimming stripped 5 bases from V and 3 bases from J, with 16 bases between. The CDR3 totals 15 residues. MiXCR, applied by TCRdb to the reads, yields one record per CDR3 protein. The sample yields about 770,000 distinct CDR3 sequences, under 35% seen once. The receptor was derived from a human donor in good health (CMV status not recorded). Some clones in this sample may be carry-over from other donors' samples. The J gene is TRBJ1-2, the V gene TRBV12-3 or TRBV12-4; TRBD1 might be the D (6 bases). Sequences were derived from cultured CD8+ T cells from PBMCs, sampled from culture after CMV antigen stimulation. The CDR3 reads CASSLYLDSHYGYTF. CDR3 coding DNA: TGTGCCAGCAGTCTCTATTTGGACAGCCACTATGGCTACACCTTC.